Sequencing of this T cell receptor (beta chain) was carried out in a study of graft-versus-host responses after intestinal transplantation. The study, taken as a whole, reports: Elevated graft-versus-host to host-versus-graft clonal ratios in allografts were recorded for patients with graft-donor T cell macrochimerism.

The CDR3 contains 11 residues. Trimming shortened V by 2 bases and J by 6 bases, and 5 bases separated the two germline ends. Germline V gene data show CDR1 as ENHRY and CDR2 as SYGVKD. Generated by immunoSEQ multiplex PCR, the TCRdb table keeps only in-frame clones and is missing some. Counted here are some 22,000 clones, about 43% occurring once; the ten biggest clones make up under 2%. Plating of around 200,000 CFSE-labeled responder cells was done together with around 200,000 irradiated, violet-dye-labeled stimulator cells. By sample share, this clone is medium-sized. The chain is built from TRBV10-3 and TRBJ2-7; D unclear. This clonotype was sampled from a human patient who received an intestinal transplant. This sample comprised alloreactive CD8+ T cells from a mixed lymphocyte reaction culture, obtained before intestinal transplant. Subset of the sample: CFSE-low proliferating T cells sorted from approximately 6-day pre-transplant mixed lymphocyte reaction (GvH or HvG direction). The CDR3 DNA is TGTGCCATCAGTGAGCGATCCGAGCAGTACTTC. Translated, it gives CAISERSEQYF.